This is a list of T cell receptor beta chains from one sample in a study of regulatory T cells in long-lasting Graves disease. TCRdb passed the multiplex PCR reads through MiXCR, listing each CDR3 protein once. The data hold a few hundred thousand distinct CDR3 sequences, with about 14% observed a single time. This sample also belongs to another study, concerning T cells in Graves' hyperthyroidism and ophthalmopathy.

Sample: peripheral blood mononuclear cells (PBMCs), taken at new diagnosis, from a patient treated with antithyroid drugs. Receptors were obtained from a man younger than 40 with Graves disease. The CDR3 runs from the conserved cysteine through the conserved F or W. A D gene is named only where the DNA matches it firmly. Size values are once, few and many counts, or a class for expanded clones, and some rows have none.

>TRBD2|TRBJ2-7|many|TRBV12-3/TRBV12-4
CASSSLAGTYEQYF
TGTGCCAGCAGCTCACTAGCGGGGACCTACGAGCAGTACTTC
>TRBD1|TRBJ1-6|few|TRBV20-1
CSARGTNNSPLHF
TGCAGTGCCAGGGGGACAAATAATTCACCCCTCCACTTT
>TRBD2|TRBJ2-7|few|TRBV20-1
CSVPTSVVYEQYF
TGCAGTGTTCCTACTAGCGTAGTCTACGAGCAGTACTTC
>TRBD1|TRBJ1-4|-|TRBV6-5
CASSYRGHGEKLSF
TGTGCCAGCAGTTACAGGGGGCATGGGGAAAAACTGTCTTTT
>TRBD2|TRBJ2-1|-|TRBV30
CASLETSGQFF
TGTGCCTCCCTAGAGACTAGCGGGCAGTTCTTC
>TRBD2|TRBJ2-1|many|TRBV20-1
CSARGLAGTPNNEQFF
TGCAGTGCTAGGGGACTAGCGGGGACACCAAACAATGAGCAGTTCTTC
>-|TRBJ1-6|-|TRBV27
CASSLLYSGKGSPLHF
TGTGCCAGCAGTTTACTCTACAGTGGAAAAGGTTCACCCCTCCACTTT
>-|TRBJ1-1|few|TRBV20-1
CSARSPPGETNTEAFF
TGCAGTGCTAGATCACCTCCAGGGGAAACGAACACTGAAGCTTTCTTT
>-|TRBJ2-3|many|TRBV20-1
CSARGGREPDTQYF
TGCAGTGCCAGAGGGGGGCGGGAGCCAGATACGCAGTATTTT
>-|TRBJ2-1|many|TRBV30
CAWALGRNEQFF
TGTGCCTGGGCCCTAGGCCGGAATGAGCAGTTCTTC
>TRBD1|TRBJ1-1|few|TRBV19
CASRDRGLIGAFF
TGTGCCAGTAGAGACAGGGGGCTTATCGGAGCTTTCTTT
>TRBD1|TRBJ1-4|many|TRBV7-9
CASSRGQGARKLFF
TGTGCCAGCAGCCGAGGACAGGGGGCTCGGAAACTGTTTTTT
>TRBD2|TRBJ2-7|many|TRBV15
CATSRSAGAALEQYF
TGTGCCACCAGTCGATCGGCGGGAGCGGCCCTCGAGCAGTACTTC
>TRBD2|TRBJ2-1|many|TRBV28
CATPRLAGGEGYNEQFF
TGTGCCACCCCGCGGCTAGCGGGAGGGGAGGGGTACAATGAGCAGTTCTTC
>-|TRBJ1-6|-|TRBV6-1
CASSARQAGYNSPLHF
TGTGCCAGCAGTGCCCGACAGGCGGGGTATAATTCACCCCTCCACTTT